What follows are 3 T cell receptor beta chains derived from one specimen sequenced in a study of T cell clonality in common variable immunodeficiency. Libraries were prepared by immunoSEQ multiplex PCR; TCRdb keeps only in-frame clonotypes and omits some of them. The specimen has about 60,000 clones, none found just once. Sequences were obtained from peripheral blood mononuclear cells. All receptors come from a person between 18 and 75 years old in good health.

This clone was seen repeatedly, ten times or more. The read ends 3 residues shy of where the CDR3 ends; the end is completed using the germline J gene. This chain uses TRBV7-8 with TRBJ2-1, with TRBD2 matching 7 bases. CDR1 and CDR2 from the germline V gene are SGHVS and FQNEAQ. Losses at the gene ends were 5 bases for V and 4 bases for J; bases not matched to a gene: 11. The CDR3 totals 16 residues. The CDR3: CASSPPAGDPYNEQFF. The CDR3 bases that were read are TGTGCCAGCAGCCCACCGGCGGGAGATCCTTACAATGAG.

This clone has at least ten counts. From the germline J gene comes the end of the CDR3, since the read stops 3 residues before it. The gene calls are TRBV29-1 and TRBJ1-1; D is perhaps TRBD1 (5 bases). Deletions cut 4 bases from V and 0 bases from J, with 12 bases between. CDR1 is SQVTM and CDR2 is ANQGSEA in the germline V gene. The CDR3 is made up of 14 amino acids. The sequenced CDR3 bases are TGCAGCGTTGTTTCAGGGTCGGTGAACACTGAA. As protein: CSVVSGSVNTE. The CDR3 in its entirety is CSVVSGSVNTEAFF.

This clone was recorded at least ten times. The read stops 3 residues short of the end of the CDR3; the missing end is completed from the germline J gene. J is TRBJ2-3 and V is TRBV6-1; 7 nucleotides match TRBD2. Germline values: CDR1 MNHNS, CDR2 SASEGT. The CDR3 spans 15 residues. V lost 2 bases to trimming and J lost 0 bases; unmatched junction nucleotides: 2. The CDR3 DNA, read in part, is TGTGCCAGCAGTGAATTTAGCGGGAGCACAGATACG. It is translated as CASSEFSGSTDT. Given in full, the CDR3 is CASSEFSGSTDTQYF.